This T cell receptor beta chain was documented in a study of blood T cell repertoires in COVID-19. In the study overall: Spain, Italy and the United States supplied samples that represented acute and convalescent COVID-19.

This CDR3 is 13 amino acids long. Germline CDR1 reads MDHEN; CDR2 reads SYDVKM. Trimming took off 3 bases at V and 2 bases at J, with 4 bases between the two ends. The assay was immunoSEQ multiplex PCR, and TCRdb's table has in-frame clones only and misses some. The profile shows fewer than 150,000 clones, approximately 84% of them singletons. Recruits, aged about 18 to 100 years, lived in 20 to 30 US areas. Cohort placement rested on clinical history that participants reported themselves. Sample: PBMCs or T cells enriched from blood (not recorded which). The source of this sequence is a man aged 50-60 years in a cohort exposed to, infected with or recovered from COVID-19 (not recorded which). The V and J genes are TRBV28 and TRBJ2-2, with D hard to call. CDR3 DNA sequence: TGTGCCAGCAGTTTGTATAACACCGGGGAGCTGTTTTTT. Amino acids: CASSLYNTGELFF. The full variable domain, completed using reference TRBV28 and TRBJ2-2, is DVKVTQSSRYLVKRTGEKVFLECVQDMDHENMFWYRQDPGLGLRLIYFSYDVKMKEKGDIPEGYSVSREKKERFSLILESASTNQTSMYLCASSLYNTGELFFGEGSRLTVL.